One and the same sample provided the 19 T cell receptor beta chains below, sequenced in a study of Graves' ophthalmopathy and Graves' hyperthyroidism. TCR beta CDR3 regions were amplified from RNA transcripts. Second-round multiplex PCR came after first-round RT-PCR with HTBI primers. TCRdb re-derived calls from the multiplex PCR reads in MiXCR, one entry per CDR3 protein. The data contain 400,000 to 450,000 distinct CDR3 sequences, about 21% of them singletons. The sample taken for sequencing was peripheral blood. The receptors derive from a woman aged 18-29 years with stable Graves' hyperthyroidism.

This clonotype was recorded many times. CDR3 sequence: CASSLAAYQGGKGSPLHF. The CDR3 DNA reads TGTGCCAGCAGCTTAGCCGCCTACCAGGGGGGGAAAGGATCACCCCTCCACTTT. The chain carries TRBV7-9 and TRBJ1-6, with 7 bases identical to TRBD1. Germline CDR1 reads SEHNR; CDR2 reads FQNEAQ (reference sequence). CDR3 length equals 18 residues. The J segment lost 10 bases and the V segment lost 0 bases, leaving 15 bases of the junction unmatched. The complete variable domain, with remaining parts taken from reference TRBV7-9 and TRBJ1-6, reads DTGVSQNPRHKITKRGQNVTFRCDPISEHNRLYWYRQTLGQGPEFLTYFQNEAQLEKSRLLSDRFSAERPKGSFSTLEIQRTEQGDSAMYLCASSLAAYQGGKGSPLHFGNGTRLTVT.

The gene calls are TRBV7-2 and TRBJ1-2; TRBD1 agrees at 7 bases. Trimming cost V 0 bases and J 0 bases; bases outside gene matches: 1. The length of the CDR3 is 15 residues. Germline V gives CDR1 SGHTA, CDR2 FQGNSA. CDR3 nucleotide sequence: TGTGCCAGCAGCTTAGCAGGACAGGCTAACTATGGCTACACCTTC. Its translation: CASSLAGQANYGYTF.

Only a few counts were recorded for this clonotype. One end of the junction fails to match germline, which may point to a read error. This chain connects TRBV12-3 or TRBV12-4 to TRBJ2-7; 7 nucleotides line up with TRBD1. The CDR3 runs to 14 residues. CDR3 sequence reads: CASSSGQFTYERYF. The CDR3 DNA is TGTGCCAGCAGTTCGGGACAGTTCACCTACGAGCGGTACTTC.

This clonotype appeared many times. The chain recombines TRBV20-1 with TRBJ2-5; unclear D gene. Trimming shortened V by 1 base and J by 1 base, and 10 bases separated the two germline ends. The CDR3 totals 14 residues. Per the germline V gene, CDR1 is DFQATT and CDR2 is SNEGSKA (reference sequence). The CDR3 loop is CSARGPLLQETQYF. The CDR3 DNA sequence: TGCAGTGCTAGAGGGCCGCTTCTCCAAGAGACCCAGTACTTC.

Concerning this clonotype itself: A much larger clone is a single base away; this may be a read error. The gene calls are TRBV27 and TRBJ1-5, with 9 bases identical to TRBD1. The CDR3 runs to 16 residues. Germline V CDR1 and CDR2: MNHEY, SMNVEV (reference sequence). The CDR3 DNA reads TGTGCCGGCAGTCCGACCGGGACAGGGTACAATCAGCCCCAGCATTTT. The encoded protein is CAGSPTGTGYNQPQHF.

This clonotype was counted at least ten times. This CDR3 reads CASSSKTTGMNTEAFF. The CDR3 coding sequence is TGTGCCAGCAGTTCTAAAACGACAGGGATGAACACTGAAGCTTTCTTT. The chain carries TRBV28 and TRBJ1-1; 7 nucleotides agree with TRBD1. From germline, CDR1 is MDHEN and CDR2 SYDVKM. V shed 4 bases, J shed 0 bases, and the junction held 8 bases outside the gene matches. This CDR3 has 16 residues.

The chain couples TRBV7-3 to TRBJ1-5; perhaps TRBD1 as D (5 bases). Germline V gene lookup returns CDR1 SGHTA and CDR2 FQGTGA. Trimming pared 5 bases from V and 2 bases from J, leaving 16 bases between. This CDR3 region has 16 residues. CDR3 coding DNA: TGTGCCAGCAGCCAAGGAGGCGTGGGGCGCAATCAGCCCCAGCATTTT. Translating it yields CASSQGGVGRNQPQHF.

This clonotype was recorded many times. In DNA, the CDR3 is TGTGCCAGCAGTCCGGCGGGACAGGGGCCTTCCCTTTCACCCCTCCACTTT. Translated, it gives CASSPAGQGPSLSPLHF. V is TRBV28 and J is TRBJ1-6, with TRBD1 matching over 10 bases. From germline, CDR1 is MDHEN and CDR2 SYDVKM. The CDR3 is 17 residues long. After removal of 5 bases from V and 9 bases from J, the junction contained 13 bases not matched to a gene.

Many counts were recorded for this clonotype. CDR3 region: CATSRDRLNTGELFF. CDR3 DNA sequence: TGTGCCACCAGCAGAGATCGACTCAACACCGGGGAGCTGTTTTTT. The chain carries TRBV15 and TRBJ2-2; D unresolved. The CDR3 covers 15 residues. The germline gives CDR1 LNHNV, CDR2 YYDKDF (reference sequence). Deletions cut 0 bases from V and 2 bases from J, with 7 bases between.

The rearrangement uses TRBV6-1 and TRBJ1-1, with TRBD1 as a possible D gene (5 bases). The V end was cut by 6 bases, the J end by 11 bases, with 16 bases between. The CDR3 loop spans 12 amino acids. The germline gives CDR1 MNHNS, CDR2 SASEGT. The CDR3 region is CASRSFQTAAFF. Here the CDR3 DNA reads TGTGCCAGCAGGTCGTTTCAGACAGCGGCTTTCTTT.

This clonotype came up many times. This chain joins TRBV5-1 and TRBJ2-7; 9 nucleotides line up with TRBD2. Germline trimming cut 1 base from V and 4 bases from J; bases unmatched to any gene: 12. Germline V gene data show CDR1 as SGHRS and CDR2 as YFSETQ. This CDR3 has 17 residues. The CDR3 DNA is TGCGCCAGCAGCTTGCCGACTAGCGGAGAAAGAGCTTACGAGCAGTACTTC. This codes for CASSLPTSGERAYEQYF.

This clonotype was detected ten times or more. The rearrangement links TRBV27 to TRBJ1-1; possibly TRBD1 for D (5 bases). Trimming removed 7 bases from V and 4 bases from J, with 19 bases in between. Per the germline V gene, CDR1 is MNHEY and CDR2 is SMNVEV (reference sequence). This CDR3 contains 15 residues. CDR3 loop: CASTKSAGRGTEAFF. As DNA, the CDR3 is TGTGCCAGCACAAAGTCGGCAGGGCGGGGCACTGAAGCTTTCTTT.

This clonotype showed up many times. The junction departs from the called germline gene at one end, perhaps through a read error. V gene TRBV7-2 combines with J gene TRBJ2-2; 9 bases line up with TRBD2. CDR3 length: 18 amino acids. Looked up from germline, CDR1 is SGHTA and CDR2 is FQGNSA. The CDR3 loop reads CASSLGLAGSANTGKLFF. The CDR3 bases are TGTGCCAGCAGCTTAGGGCTAGCGGGAAGCGCGAACACCGGGAAGCTGTTTTTT.

This clonotype came up many times. Here the CDR3 reads CASSPTAGGYGYTF. CDR3 DNA: TGTGCCAGCAGCCCAACTGCCGGGGGCTATGGCTACACCTTC. V is TRBV7-3 and J is TRBJ1-2, with D perhaps matching TRBD1 (5 bases). Germline CDR1 SGHTA, CDR2 FQGTGA. The CDR3 covers 14 residues. Between the trimmed V and J ends, which lost 5 bases and 4 bases, there was a span of 14 bases.

J is TRBJ2-7 and V is TRBV20-1, with 11 nucleotides matching TRBD2. V dropped 6 bases and J dropped 2; count of bases not matched to a gene: 24. Germline V gene data show CDR1 as DFQATT and CDR2 as SNEGSKA (reference sequence). The length of the CDR3 is 20 residues. The CDR3 nucleotides are TGCAGTGCACTGATAGCGGGAGGGCCGGGTCTAGGGAACCCCACCTACGAGCAGTACTTC. Its protein is CSALIAGGPGLGNPTYEQYF.

This clonotype was recorded a few times. The chain links TRBV18 to TRBJ2-5, with a possible D match to TRBD2 (6 bases). Per the germline V gene, CDR1 is KGHSH and CDR2 is LQKENI. This CDR3 comprises 15 residues. The V end lost 3 bases, the J end lost 2 bases, and 13 bases lay between the germline ends. The CDR3 here is CASSPGAGLQETQYF. CDR3 sequence (DNA): TGTGCCAGCTCACCGGGAGCGGGCCTACAAGAGACCCAGTACTTC.

There are many counts of this clonotype. V usage is TRBV11-2 and J usage is TRBJ2-2; D is possibly TRBD1 (6 bases). Trimming removed 1 base at V and 3 bases at J, with 12 bases between. The CDR3 is 16 residues long. Germline V lookup: CDR1 SGHAT, CDR2 FQNNGV. CDR3 loop: CASSLGRDTYTGELFF. The CDR3, as DNA: TGTGCCAGCAGCTTAGGCCGGGACACCTACACCGGGGAGCTGTTTTTT. The complete variable domain, with remaining parts taken from reference TRBV11-2 and TRBJ2-2, reads EAGVAQSPRYKIIEKRQSVAFWCNPISGHATLYWYQQILGQGPKLLIQFQNNGVVDDSQLPKDRFSAERLKGVDSTLKIQPAKLEDSAVYLCASSLGRDTYTGELFFGEGSRLTVL.

This clonotype was counted ten times or more. The genes are TRBV6-1 and TRBJ1-2; TRBD1 aligns across 8 bases. Germline V lookup: CDR1 MNHNS, CDR2 SASEGT. Unmatched junction bases numbered 11, after V lost 7 bases and J lost 7 bases. The CDR3 runs 14 residues. The CDR3 here is CASTADRAGFGYTF. The CDR3 bases are TGTGCCAGCACCGCGGACAGGGCCGGTTTTGGCTACACCTTC.

This clonotype was picked up a small number of times. This chain connects TRBV20-1 to TRBJ1-1, with D unclear. Germline V lookup: CDR1 DFQATT, CDR2 SNEGSKA (reference sequence). With 2 bases removed from V and 6 bases from J, the gap between germline ends came to 22 bases. This CDR3 region has 16 residues. For the CDR3, the DNA is TGCAGTGCTAGACCCCCTTCCGACGTTCTTAGAGCTGAAGCTTTCTTT. Amino acid sequence: CSARPPSDVLRAEAFF.